One sample yielded the 8 T cell receptor beta chains listed below, sequenced in a study of siplizumab effects on memory and regulatory T cells. Measured with immunoSEQ multiplex PCR; TCRdb has only the in-frame clones, and not every one. The sample consists of over 70,000 clones, just under 90% of them appearing once. Material: CD4+ T cells sorted from blood. The source is a human donor in good health.

The V and J genes are TRBV7-8 and TRBJ2-1, with 7 bases identical to TRBD2. Per germline, CDR1 SGHVS and CDR2 FQNEAQ. The trim removed 5 bases at V and 4 bases at J, leaving 11 bases unmatched. The CDR3 extends over 16 amino acids. The CDR3 spells CASSKGRANRYNEQFF. The CDR3 DNA follows: TGTGCCAGCAGCAAGGGGAGGGCGAACAGGTACAATGAGCAGTTCTTC.

The CDR3 coding sequence is TGTGCCAGCAGCTTAAATGGACAGCAACAAGAGACCCAGTACTTC. Its protein is CASSLNGQQQETQYF. The chain carries TRBV7-2 and TRBJ2-5, with D possibly TRBD1 on 6 matching bases. The CDR3 spans 15 residues. Trimming removed 2 bases at V and 2 bases at J, with 12 bases between. Germline V gene sequence: CDR1 SGHTA, CDR2 FQGNSA.

V gene TRBV4-1 combines with J gene TRBJ2-5; no definite D call. CDR3 length equals 15 residues. V was trimmed by 1 base and J by 5 bases, leaving 14 bases between them. Germline V gene data show CDR1 as MGHRA and CDR2 as YSYEKL. In nucleotides, the CDR3 is TGCGCCAGCAGCCAAGCCTACCCAGGCGAGGAGACCCAGTACTTC. Translated, it gives CASSQAYPGEETQYF.

Concerning this clone: One end of the junction does not line up with germline, which may come from a read error. The chain recombines TRBV28 with TRBJ2-5, with TRBD2 identical over 11 bases. The CDR3 contains 16 residues. In germline, CDR1 is MDHEN, CDR2 SYDVKM. CDR3 loop: CASSLPLAGAQETQYF. The CDR3 nucleotides are TGTGCTAGCAGTTTACCACTAGCGGGAGCACAAGAGACCCAGTACTTC.

The rearrangement links TRBV30 to TRBJ2-5; 7 bases are shared with TRBD1. After removal of 5 bases from V and 2 bases from J, the junction contained 8 bases not matched to a gene. The germline V gene encodes CDR1 GTSNPN and CDR2 SVGIG (reference sequence). The CDR3 spans 14 residues. CDR3 bases: TGTGCCTGGCTGAAATCGGGACAGCAAGAGACCCAGTACTTC. Its translation: CAWLKSGQQETQYF.

This clone was seen only once. The chain uses TRBV6-1 and TRBJ2-3, with TRBD1 identical over 8 bases. Losses at the gene ends were 10 bases for V and 2 bases for J; bases not matched to a gene: 5. CDR1 is MNHNS and CDR2 is SASEGT in the germline V gene. The CDR3 is made up of 13 amino acids. The CDR3: CATPGGLTDTQYF. CDR3 nucleotide sequence: TGTGCCACCCCAGGGGGCCTCACAGATACGCAGTATTTT.

J is TRBJ2-1 and V is TRBV9; 8 positions agree with TRBD2. Germline values: CDR1 SGDLS, CDR2 YYNGEE. The ends lost 4 bases at V and 2 bases at J; junction bases unmatched: 8. CDR3 length equals 16 residues. The CDR3 protein is CASSKSGSHTYNEQFF. Written as DNA, the CDR3 is TGTGCCAGCAGCAAGAGCGGGAGCCATACCTACAATGAGCAGTTCTTC. The whole variable domain, filled in from reference TRBV9 and TRBJ2-1, reads DSGVTQTPKHLITATGQRVTLRCSPRSGDLSVYWYQQSLDQGLQFLIQYYNGEERAKGNILERFSAQQFPDLHSELNLSSLELGDSALYFCASSKSGSHTYNEQFFGPGTRLTVL.

The chain employs TRBV7-2 and TRBJ2-7, with 9 positions matching TRBD1. J lost 2 bases, V lost 4 bases, and 3 bases had no gene match. The CDR3 length is 14 residues. Germline CDR1 is SGHTA and CDR2 is FQGNSA. The CDR3: CASSWGQGTYEQYF. CDR3 nucleotides: TGTGCCAGCAGCTGGGGACAGGGAACCTACGAGCAGTACTTC. The full variable domain, in which reference TRBV7-2 and TRBJ2-7 provide the parts outside the CDR3, is GAGVSQSPSNKVTEKGKDVELRCDPISGHTALYWYRQSLGQGLEFLIYFQGNSAPDKSGLPSDRFSAERTGGSVSTLTIQRTQQEDSAVYLCASSWGQGTYEQYFGPGTRLTVT.